This T cell receptor (beta chain) was identified during a study of blood T cells in healthy people across ages. Turning to this clonotype: Its target is unknown.

Study-level findings and limits: Researchers judged that diversity estimates from one million T cells fell short of true values. Relative to aged donors, long-lived donors carried more naive CD4+ cells and displayed higher diversity. No conclusive comparison of naive versus antigen-experienced cells was possible with unsorted PBMCs.

A second PCR, run for about 7 to 11 cycles, used a sample-barcoded 5' primer plus a J-beta primer mix. Each cDNA molecule was tagged by a template-switch adaptor that had 12 random nucleotides. Using its own MiXCR run on the 5' RACE reads, TCRdb lists one record per CDR3 protein. This table has 650,000 to 800,000 distinct CDR3 sequences, around 43% appearing once. Germline V CDR1 and CDR2: DFQATT, SNEGSKA (reference sequence). Deletions cut 3 bases from V and 6 bases from J, with 9 bases between. CDR3 length equals 13 residues. V gene TRBV20-1 combines with J gene TRBJ1-6, with D possibly being TRBD1 (5 bases). This TCR came from a man aged 55 to 70 in good health. Material: blood. CDR3 bases: TGCAGTGCTAGTGGCAGGGCTAATTCACCCCTCCACTTT. Translation: CSASGRANSPLHF.